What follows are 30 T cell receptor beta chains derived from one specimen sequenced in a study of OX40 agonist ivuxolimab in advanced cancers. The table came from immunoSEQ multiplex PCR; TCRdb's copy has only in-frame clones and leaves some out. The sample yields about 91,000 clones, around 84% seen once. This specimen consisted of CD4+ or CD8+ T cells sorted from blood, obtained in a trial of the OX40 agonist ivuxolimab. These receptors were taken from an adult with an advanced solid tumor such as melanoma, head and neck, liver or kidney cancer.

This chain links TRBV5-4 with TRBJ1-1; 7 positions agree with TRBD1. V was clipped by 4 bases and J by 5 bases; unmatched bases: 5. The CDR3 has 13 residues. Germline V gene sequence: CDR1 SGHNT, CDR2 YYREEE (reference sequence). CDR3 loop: CASSRDRETEAFF. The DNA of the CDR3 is TGTGCCAGCAGCCGTGACAGGGAGACTGAAGCTTTCTTT.

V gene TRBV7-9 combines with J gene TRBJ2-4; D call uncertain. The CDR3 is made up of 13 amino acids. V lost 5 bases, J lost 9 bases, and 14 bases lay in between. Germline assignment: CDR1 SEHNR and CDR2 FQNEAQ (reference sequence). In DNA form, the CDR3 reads TGTGCCAGCAGCCTTGACGGCGGTGGCATTCAGTACTTC. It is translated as CASSLDGGGIQYF.

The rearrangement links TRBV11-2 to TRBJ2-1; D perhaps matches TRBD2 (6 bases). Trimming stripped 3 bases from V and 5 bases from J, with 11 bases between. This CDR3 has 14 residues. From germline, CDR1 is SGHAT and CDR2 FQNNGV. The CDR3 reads CASSLGTPNNEQFF. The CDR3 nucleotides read TGTGCCAGCAGCTTGGGGACTCCCAACAATGAGCAGTTCTTC.

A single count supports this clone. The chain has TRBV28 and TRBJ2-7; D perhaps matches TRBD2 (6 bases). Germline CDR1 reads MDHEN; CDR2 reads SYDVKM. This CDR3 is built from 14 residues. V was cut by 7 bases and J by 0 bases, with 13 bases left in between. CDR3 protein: CASKWDFNSYEQYF. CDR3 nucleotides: TGTGCCAGCAAGTGGGACTTCAACTCCTACGAGCAGTACTTC.

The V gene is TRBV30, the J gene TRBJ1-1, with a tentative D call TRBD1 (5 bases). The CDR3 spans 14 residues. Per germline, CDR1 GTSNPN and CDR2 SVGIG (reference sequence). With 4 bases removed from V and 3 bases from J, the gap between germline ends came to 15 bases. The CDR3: CAWKRPGVYTEAFF. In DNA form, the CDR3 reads TGTGCCTGGAAACGGCCGGGGGTATACACTGAAGCTTTCTTT.

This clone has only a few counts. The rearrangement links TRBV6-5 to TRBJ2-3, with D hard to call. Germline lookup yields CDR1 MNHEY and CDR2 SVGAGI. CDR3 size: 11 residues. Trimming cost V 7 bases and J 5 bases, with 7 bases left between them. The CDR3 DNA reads TGTGCCAGCATGACGCGAGATACGCAGTATTTT. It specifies CASMTRDTQYF.

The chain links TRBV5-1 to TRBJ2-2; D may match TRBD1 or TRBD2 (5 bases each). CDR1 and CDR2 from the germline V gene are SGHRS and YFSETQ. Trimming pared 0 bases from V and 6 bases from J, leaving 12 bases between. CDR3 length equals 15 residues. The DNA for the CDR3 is TGCGCCAGCAGCTTGGCTGGGGGAGAACCCGGGGAGCTGTTTTTT. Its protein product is CASSLAGGEPGELFF. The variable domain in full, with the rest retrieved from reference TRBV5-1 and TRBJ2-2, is KAGVTQTPRYLIKTRGQQVTLSCSPISGHRSVSWYQQTPGQGLQFLFEYFSETQRNKGNFPGRFSGRQFSNSRSEMNVSTLELGDSALYLCASSLAGGEPGELFFGEGSRLTVL.

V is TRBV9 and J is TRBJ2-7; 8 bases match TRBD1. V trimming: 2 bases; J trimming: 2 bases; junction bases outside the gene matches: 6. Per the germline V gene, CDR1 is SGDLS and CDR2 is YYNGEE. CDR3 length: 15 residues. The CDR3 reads CASSVGQGVPYEQYF. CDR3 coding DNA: TGTGCCAGCAGCGTCGGACAGGGTGTACCCTACGAGCAGTACTTC.

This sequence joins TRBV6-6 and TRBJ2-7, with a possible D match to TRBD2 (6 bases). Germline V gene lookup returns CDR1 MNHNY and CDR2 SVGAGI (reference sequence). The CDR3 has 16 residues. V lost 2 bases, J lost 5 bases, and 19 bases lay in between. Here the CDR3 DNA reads TGTGCCAGCAGTTACCCCCGGGGTTTTGGAGGGAACGAGCAGTACTTC. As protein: CASSYPRGFGGNEQYF.

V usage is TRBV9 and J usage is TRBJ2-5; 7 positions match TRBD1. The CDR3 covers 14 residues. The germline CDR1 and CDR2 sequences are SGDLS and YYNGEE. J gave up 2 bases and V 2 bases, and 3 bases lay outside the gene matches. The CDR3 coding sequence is TGTGCCAGCAGCGTGACAGGGCAGCAAGAGACCCAGTACTTC. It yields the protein CASSVTGQQETQYF.

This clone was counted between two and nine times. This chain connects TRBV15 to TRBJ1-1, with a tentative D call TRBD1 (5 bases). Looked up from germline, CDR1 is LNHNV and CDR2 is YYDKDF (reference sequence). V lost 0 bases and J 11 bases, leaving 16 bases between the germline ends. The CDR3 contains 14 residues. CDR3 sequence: CATSRERFGAPAFF. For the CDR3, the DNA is TGTGCCACCAGCAGAGAACGGTTCGGGGCGCCGGCTTTCTTT.

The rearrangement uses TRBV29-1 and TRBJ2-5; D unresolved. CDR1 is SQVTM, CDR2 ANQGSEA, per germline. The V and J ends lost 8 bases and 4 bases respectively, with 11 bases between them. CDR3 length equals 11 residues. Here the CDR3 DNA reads TGCAGCACAAACCCAGGAGAGACCCAGTACTTC. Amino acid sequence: CSTNPGETQYF.

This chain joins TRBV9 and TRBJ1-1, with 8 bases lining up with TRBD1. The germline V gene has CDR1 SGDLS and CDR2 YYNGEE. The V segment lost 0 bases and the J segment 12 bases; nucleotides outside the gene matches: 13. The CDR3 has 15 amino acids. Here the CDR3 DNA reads TGTGCCAGCAGCGTAGAACCCGGACAGGGTACGAACTCTTTCTTT. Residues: CASSVEPGQGTNSFF.

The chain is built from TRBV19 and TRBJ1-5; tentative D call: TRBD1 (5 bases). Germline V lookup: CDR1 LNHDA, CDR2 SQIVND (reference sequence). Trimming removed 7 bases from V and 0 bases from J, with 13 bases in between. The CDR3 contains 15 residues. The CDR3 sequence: CASIPRGYSNQPQHF. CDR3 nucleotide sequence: TGTGCCAGTATTCCTAGGGGTTATAGCAATCAGCCCCAGCATTTT.

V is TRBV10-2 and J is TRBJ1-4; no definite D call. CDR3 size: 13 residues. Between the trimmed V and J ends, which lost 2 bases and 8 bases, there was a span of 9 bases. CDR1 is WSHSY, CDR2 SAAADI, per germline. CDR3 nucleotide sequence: TGCGCCAGCAGTGAGGTCCAAGGGGAAAAACTGTTTTTT. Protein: CASSEVQGEKLFF.

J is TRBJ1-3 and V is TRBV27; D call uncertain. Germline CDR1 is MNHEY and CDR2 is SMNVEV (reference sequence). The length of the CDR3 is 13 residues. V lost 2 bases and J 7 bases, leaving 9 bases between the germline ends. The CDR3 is CASSLQAGNTIYF. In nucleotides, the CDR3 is TGTGCCAGCAGTTTACAAGCCGGCAACACCATATATTTT.

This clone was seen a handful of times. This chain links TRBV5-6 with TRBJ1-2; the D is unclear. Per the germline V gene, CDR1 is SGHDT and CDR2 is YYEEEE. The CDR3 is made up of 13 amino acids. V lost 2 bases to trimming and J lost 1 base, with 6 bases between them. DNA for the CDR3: TGTGCCAGCAGCTTTGGGGTTAACTATGGCTACACCTTC. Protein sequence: CASSFGVNYGYTF.

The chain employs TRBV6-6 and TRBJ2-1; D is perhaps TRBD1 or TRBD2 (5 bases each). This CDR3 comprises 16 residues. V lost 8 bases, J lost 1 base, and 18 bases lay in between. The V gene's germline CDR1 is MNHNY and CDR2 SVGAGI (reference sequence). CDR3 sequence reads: CASFRPGQVSYNEQFF. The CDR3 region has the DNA TGTGCCAGCTTTAGGCCGGGGCAGGTATCCTACAATGAGCAGTTCTTC.

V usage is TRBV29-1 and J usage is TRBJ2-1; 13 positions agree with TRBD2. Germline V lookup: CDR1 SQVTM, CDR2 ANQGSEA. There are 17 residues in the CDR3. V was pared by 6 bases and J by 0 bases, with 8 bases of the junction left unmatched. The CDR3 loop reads CSVPGTSGTSSYNEQFF. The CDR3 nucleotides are TGCAGCGTCCCTGGGACTAGCGGGACCAGCTCCTACAATGAGCAGTTCTTC.

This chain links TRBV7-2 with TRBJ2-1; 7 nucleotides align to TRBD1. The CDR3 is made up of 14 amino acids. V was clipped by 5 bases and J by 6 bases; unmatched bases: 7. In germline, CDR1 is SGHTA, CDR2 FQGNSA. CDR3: CASSLGTDFNEQFF. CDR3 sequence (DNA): TGTGCCAGCAGCCTCGGGACAGACTTCAATGAGCAGTTCTTC.

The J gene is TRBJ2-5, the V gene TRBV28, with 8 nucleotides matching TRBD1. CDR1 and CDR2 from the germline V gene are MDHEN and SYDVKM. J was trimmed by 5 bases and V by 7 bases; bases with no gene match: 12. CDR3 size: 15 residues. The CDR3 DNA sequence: TGTGCCAGCACGGGAGAGGGCAGGGGGCCCGAGACCCAGTACTTC. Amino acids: CASTGEGRGPETQYF.

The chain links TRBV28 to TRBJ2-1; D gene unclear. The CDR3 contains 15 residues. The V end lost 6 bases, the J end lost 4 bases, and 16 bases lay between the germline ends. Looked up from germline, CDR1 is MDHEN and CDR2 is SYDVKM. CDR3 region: CASSRRVLGYNEQFF. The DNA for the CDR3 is TGTGCCAGCAGCCGAAGGGTCCTAGGGTACAATGAGCAGTTCTTC.

CDR3: CASSLVINEQFF. The CDR3 bases are TGTGCCAGCAGCTTAGTGATAAATGAGCAGTTCTTC. V gene TRBV11-2 combines with J gene TRBJ2-1; the D is unclear. The V end lost 1 base, the J end lost 7 bases, and 5 bases lay between the germline ends. CDR1 is SGHAT and CDR2 is FQNNGV in the germline V gene. This CDR3 is built from 12 residues.

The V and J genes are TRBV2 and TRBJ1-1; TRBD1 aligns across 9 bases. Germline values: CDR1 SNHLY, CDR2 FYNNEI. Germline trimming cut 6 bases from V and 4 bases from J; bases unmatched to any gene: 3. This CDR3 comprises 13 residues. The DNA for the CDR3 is TGTGCCAGCAGGGGACAGGGTGGCACTGAAGCTTTCTTT. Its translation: CASRGQGGTEAFF.

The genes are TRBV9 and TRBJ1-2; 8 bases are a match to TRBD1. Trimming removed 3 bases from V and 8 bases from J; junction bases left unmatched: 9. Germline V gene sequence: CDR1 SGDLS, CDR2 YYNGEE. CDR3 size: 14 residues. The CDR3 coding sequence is TGTGCCAGCAGCGCAGACAGGGGAGTCGTCGGCTACACCTTC. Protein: CASSADRGVVGYTF.

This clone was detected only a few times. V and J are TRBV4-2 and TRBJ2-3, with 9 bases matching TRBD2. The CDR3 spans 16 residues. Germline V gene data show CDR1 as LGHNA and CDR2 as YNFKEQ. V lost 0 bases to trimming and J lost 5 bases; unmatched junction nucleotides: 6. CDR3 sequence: CASSQDPAGGVDTQYF. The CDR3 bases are TGTGCCAGCAGCCAAGACCCCGCGGGGGGGGTAGATACGCAGTATTTT.

In nucleotides, the CDR3 is TGTGCCAGCAGTGATTCAAGGCCGGGACAGGGGTTTAATAGCAATCAGCCCCAGCATTTT. This gives the protein CASSDSRPGQGFNSNQPQHF. The chain has TRBV6-1 and TRBJ1-5; 10 nucleotides agree with TRBD1. The V gene end was trimmed by 3 bases and the J gene end by 0 bases; junction bases not matched to a gene: 14. Looked up from germline, CDR1 is MNHNS and CDR2 is SASEGT. This CDR3 is 20 amino acids long.

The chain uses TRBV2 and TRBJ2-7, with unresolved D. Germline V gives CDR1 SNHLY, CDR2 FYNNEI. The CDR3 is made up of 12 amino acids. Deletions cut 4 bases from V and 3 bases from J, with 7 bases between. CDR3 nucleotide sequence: TGTGCCAGCAGTGTTTTGCGCTACGAGCAGTACTTC. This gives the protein CASSVLRYEQYF.

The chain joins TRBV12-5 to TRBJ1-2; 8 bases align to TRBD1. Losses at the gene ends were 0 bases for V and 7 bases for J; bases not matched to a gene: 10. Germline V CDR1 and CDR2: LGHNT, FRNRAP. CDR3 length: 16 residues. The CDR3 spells CASGLVPPGQESGYTF. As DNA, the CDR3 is TGTGCTAGTGGTTTGGTCCCTCCGGGACAGGAATCTGGCTACACCTTC.

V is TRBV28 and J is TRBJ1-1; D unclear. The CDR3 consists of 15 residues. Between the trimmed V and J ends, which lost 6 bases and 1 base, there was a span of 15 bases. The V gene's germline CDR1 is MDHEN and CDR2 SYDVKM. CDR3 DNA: TGTGCCAGCAGCCCCGTCGGGGTGGAGAACACTGAAGCTTTCTTT. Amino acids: CASSPVGVENTEAFF.